This T cell receptor (beta chain) was obtained from a study of blood T cell repertoires in COVID-19. Study as a whole: Sample material is recorded as cDNA or gDNA derived from T cells, B-cell-depleted T cells, or PBMCs.

The CDR3 spans 12 residues. Germline CDR1 SGHTA, CDR2 FQGTGA. Trimming cost V 4 bases and J 5 bases, with 9 bases left between them. TCRdb keeps only in-frame clones here, not all; method: immunoSEQ multiplex PCR. Seen here are 130,000 to 150,000 clones, around 80% observed once, and the top ten hold more than 4%. The TCR originated in a woman aged 45-59 years with acute or convalescent COVID-19. J is TRBJ2-7 and V is TRBV7-3; D is unclear. The sample consisted of peripheral blood. CDR3 sequence: CASSSDSNEQYF. The CDR3 bases are TGTGCCAGCAGCTCCGACTCTAACGAGCAGTACTTC.